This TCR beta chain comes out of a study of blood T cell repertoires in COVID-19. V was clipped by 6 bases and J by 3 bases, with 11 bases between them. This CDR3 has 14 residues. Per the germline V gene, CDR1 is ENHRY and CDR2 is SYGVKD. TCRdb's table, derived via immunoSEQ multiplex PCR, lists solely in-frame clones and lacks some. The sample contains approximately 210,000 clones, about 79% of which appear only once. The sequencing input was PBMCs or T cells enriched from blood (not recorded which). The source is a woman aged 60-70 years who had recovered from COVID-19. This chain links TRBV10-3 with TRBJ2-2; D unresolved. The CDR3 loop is CAIRERSDTGELFF. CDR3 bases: TGTGCCATCAGGGAGAGATCGGACACCGGGGAGCTGTTTTTT.